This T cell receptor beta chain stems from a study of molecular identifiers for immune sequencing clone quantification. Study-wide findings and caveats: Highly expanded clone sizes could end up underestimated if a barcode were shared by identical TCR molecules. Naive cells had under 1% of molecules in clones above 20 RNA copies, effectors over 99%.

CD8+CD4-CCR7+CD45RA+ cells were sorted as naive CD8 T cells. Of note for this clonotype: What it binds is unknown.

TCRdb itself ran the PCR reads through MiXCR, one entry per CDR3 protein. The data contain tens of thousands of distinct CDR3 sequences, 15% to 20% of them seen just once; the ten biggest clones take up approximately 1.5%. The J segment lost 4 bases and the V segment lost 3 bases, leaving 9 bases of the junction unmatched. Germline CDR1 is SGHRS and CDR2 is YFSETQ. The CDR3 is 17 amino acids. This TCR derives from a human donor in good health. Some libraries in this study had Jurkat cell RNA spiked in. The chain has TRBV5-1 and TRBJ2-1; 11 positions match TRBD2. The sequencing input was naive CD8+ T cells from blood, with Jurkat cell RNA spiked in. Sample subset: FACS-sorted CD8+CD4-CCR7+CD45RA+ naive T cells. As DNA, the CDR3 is TGCGCCAGCAGCTCCCGGCCGGGACTAGCGGAGTACAATGAGCAGTTCTTC. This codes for CASSSRPGLAEYNEQFF.